This T cell receptor beta chain was sequenced during a study of blood T cell repertoires in COVID-19. Study details: Sites across the United States, Italy and Spain contributed samples from acute and convalescent COVID-19. Sample material is recorded as cDNA or gDNA derived from T cells, B-cell-depleted T cells, or PBMCs.

In the original processing: Estimates of nucleated cell counts were drawn from the amplification of reference gene primers. Generated by immunoSEQ multiplex PCR, the TCRdb table keeps only in-frame clones and is missing some. From that table come the V and J calls and clone size; the DNA was used to work out D and trimming. The data contain about 240,000 clones, 70% to 85% of them singletons. This clone was observed a few times. The V end was cut by 6 bases, the J end by 6 bases, with 14 bases between. CDR3 length: 14 residues. Germline V gives CDR1 SNHLY, CDR2 FYNNEI. The sequenced material came from peripheral blood. The J gene is TRBJ2-2, the V gene TRBV2; D gene uncertain. The clonotype originates from a woman over 75 with acute or convalescent COVID-19. The CDR3 nucleotides read TGTGCCAGCAGATCCGGGTCCATATCCGGGGAGCTGTTTTTT. It translates to CASRSGSISGELFF.